The clone carrying this T cell receptor beta chain was picked up many times. Its target is not known. This sample was taken from a study of breast tumors, draining lymph nodes, adjacent tissues. The study, taken as a whole, reports: Tumors had less TCR diversity than lymph nodes, more than nontumor tissue. Tumor and nontumor repertoires were significantly more similar in luminal-like than in basal-like breast cancer.

One entry per CDR3 protein, called by TCRdb with MiXCR from the multiplex PCR reads. The sample holds roughly 120,000 distinct CDR3 sequences, about 20% seen once. Breast cancer patients provided tissue from their axillary draining lymph nodes. The CDR3 has 15 amino acids. V was cut by 5 bases and J by 7 bases, with 18 bases left in between. The germline gives CDR1 SGHTA, CDR2 FQGNSA. The TCR comes from a female donor with breast cancer. Some clones in this sample may be carry-over from other donors' samples. Source material: axillary lymph node tissue. V gene TRBV7-2 combines with J gene TRBJ1-5, with D unresolved. CDR3 protein: CASSLGTGRSQPQHF. The CDR3 DNA reads as TGTGCCAGCAGCCTGGGAACGGGCCGCAGCCAGCCCCAGCATTTT.